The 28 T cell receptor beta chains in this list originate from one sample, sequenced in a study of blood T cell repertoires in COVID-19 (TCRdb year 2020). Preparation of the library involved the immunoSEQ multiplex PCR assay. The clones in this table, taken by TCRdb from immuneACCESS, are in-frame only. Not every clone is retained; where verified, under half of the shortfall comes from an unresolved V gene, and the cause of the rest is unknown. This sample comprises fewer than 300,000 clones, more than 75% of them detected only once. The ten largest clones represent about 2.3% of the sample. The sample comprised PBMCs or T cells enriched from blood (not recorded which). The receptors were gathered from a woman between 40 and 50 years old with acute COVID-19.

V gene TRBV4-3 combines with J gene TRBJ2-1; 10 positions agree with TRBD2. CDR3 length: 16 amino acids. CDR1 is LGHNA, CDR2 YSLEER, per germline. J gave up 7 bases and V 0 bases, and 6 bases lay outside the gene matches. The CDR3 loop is CASSQDLLAGQNEQFF. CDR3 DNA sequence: TGCGCCAGCAGCCAAGACCTACTAGCGGGACAGAATGAGCAGTTCTTC.

The chain's CDR3 is CASSSRDRLKAFF. As DNA, the CDR3 is TGTGCCAGCAGCTCGAGGGATAGACTGAAAGCTTTCTTT. This chain joins TRBV7-2 and TRBJ1-1; D uncertain. The CDR3 runs 13 residues. Germline CDR1 and CDR2: SGHTA and FQGNSA. Trimming stripped 4 bases from V and 9 bases from J, with 15 bases between.

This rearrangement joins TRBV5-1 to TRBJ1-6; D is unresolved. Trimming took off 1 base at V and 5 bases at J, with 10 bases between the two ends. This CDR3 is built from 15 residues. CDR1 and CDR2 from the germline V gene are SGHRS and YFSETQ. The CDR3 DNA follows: TGCGCCAGCAGCTTGAGTACAGCCGATAATTCACCCCTCCACTTT. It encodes CASSLSTADNSPLHF.

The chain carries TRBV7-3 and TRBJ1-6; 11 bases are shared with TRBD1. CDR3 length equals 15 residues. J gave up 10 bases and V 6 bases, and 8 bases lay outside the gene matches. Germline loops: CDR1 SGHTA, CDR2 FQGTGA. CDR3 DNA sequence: TGTGCCAGCAGTGGGACAGGGGGACCAGAATCACCCCTCCACTTT. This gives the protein CASSGTGGPESPLHF.

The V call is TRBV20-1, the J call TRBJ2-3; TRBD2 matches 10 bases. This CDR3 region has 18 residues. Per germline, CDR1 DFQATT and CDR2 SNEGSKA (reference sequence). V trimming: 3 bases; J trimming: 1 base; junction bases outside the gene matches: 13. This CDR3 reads CSASHPSGSLWGTDTQYF. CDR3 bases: TGCAGTGCTAGTCACCCTAGCGGGAGCCTTTGGGGCACAGATACGCAGTATTTT.

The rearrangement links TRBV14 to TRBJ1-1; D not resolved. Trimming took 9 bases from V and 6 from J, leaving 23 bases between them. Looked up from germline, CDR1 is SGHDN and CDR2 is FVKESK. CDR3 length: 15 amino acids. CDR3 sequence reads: CASKGFRVAGAEAFF. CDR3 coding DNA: TGTGCCAGTAAGGGATTTCGGGTCGCGGGAGCTGAAGCTTTCTTT.

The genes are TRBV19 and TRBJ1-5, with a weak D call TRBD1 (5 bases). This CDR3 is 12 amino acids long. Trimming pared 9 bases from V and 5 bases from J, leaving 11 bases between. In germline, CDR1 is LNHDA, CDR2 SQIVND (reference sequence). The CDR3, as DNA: TGTGCCAGCGAAGGGGAAGATCAGCCCCAGCATTTT. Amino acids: CASEGEDQPQHF.

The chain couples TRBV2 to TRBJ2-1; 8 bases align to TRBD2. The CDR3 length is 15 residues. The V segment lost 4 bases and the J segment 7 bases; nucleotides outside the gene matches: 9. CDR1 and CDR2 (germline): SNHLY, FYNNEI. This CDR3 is CASSGGVAGSNEQFF. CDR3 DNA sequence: TGTGCCAGCAGTGGGGGGGTAGCGGGGTCAAATGAGCAGTTCTTC.

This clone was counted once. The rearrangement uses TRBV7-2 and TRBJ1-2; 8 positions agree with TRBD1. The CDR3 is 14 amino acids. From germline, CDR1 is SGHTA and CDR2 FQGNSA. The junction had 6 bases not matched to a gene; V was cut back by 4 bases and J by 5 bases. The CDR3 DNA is TGTGCCAGCAGCTGGGGACAGGTCGGGTATGGCTACACCTTC. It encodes CASSWGQVGYGYTF.

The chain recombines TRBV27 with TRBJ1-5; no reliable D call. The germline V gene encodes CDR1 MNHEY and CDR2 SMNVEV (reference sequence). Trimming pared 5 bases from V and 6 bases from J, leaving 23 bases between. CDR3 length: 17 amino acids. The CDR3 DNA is TGTGCCAGCAGTCGCCAGGATCCGTTTGGATCAGGTCAGCCCCAGCATTTT. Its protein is CASSRQDPFGSGQPQHF.

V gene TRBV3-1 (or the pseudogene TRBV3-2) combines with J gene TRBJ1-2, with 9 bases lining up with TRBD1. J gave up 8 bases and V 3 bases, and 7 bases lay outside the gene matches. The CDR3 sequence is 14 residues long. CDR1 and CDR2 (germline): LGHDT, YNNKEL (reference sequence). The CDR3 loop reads CASSQTGGFEGYTF. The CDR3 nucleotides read TGTGCCAGCAGCCAGACAGGGGGGTTCGAGGGCTACACCTTC.

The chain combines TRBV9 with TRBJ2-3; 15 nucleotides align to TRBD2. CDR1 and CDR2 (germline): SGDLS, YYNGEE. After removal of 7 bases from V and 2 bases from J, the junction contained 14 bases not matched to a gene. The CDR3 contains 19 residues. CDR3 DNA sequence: TGTGCCAGCGGGACAGGCCAGGGGACTAGCGGGGGGTCCACAGATACGCAGTATTTT. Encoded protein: CASGTGQGTSGGSTDTQYF.

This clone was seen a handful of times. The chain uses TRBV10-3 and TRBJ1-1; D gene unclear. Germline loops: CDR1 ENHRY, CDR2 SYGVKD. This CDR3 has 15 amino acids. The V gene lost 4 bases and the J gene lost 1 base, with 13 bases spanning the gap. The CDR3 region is CAISASGWRNTEAFF. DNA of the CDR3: TGTGCCATCAGTGCCTCGGGTTGGAGGAACACTGAAGCTTTCTTT.

DNA for the CDR3: TGCAGCGCGATGGACAGGACTGAAGCTTTCTTT. Translated, it gives CSAMDRTEAFF. The chain carries TRBV29-1 and TRBJ1-1; 7 bases fit TRBD1. Germline V lookup: CDR1 SQVTM, CDR2 ANQGSEA. The CDR3 covers 11 residues. V was pared by 7 bases and J by 5 bases, with 4 bases of the junction left unmatched.

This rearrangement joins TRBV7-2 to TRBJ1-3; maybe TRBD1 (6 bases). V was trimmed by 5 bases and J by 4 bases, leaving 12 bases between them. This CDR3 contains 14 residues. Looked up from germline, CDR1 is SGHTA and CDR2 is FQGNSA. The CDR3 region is CASSPGTSGNTIYF. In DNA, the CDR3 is TGTGCCAGCAGCCCCGGGACATCCGGAAACACCATATATTTT. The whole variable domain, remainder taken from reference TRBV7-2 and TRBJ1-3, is GAGVSQSPSNKVTEKGKDVELRCDPISGHTALYWYRQSLGQGLEFLIYFQGNSAPDKSGLPSDRFSAERTGGSVSTLTIQRTQQEDSAVYLCASSPGTSGNTIYFGEGSWLTVV.

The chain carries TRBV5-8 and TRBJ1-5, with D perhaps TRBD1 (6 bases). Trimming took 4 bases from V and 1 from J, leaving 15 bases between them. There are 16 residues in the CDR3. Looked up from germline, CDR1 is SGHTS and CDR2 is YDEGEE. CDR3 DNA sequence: TGTGCCAGCAGCAGGACGACAGGACAGAGCAATCAGCCCCAGCATTTT. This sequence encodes CASSRTTGQSNQPQHF.

The CDR3 region has the DNA TGTGCCAGCTCACCCGGAACAGAATCCTATGGCTACACCTTC. This translates into CASSPGTESYGYTF. The rearrangement uses TRBV18 and TRBJ1-2, with D hard to call. Looked up from germline, CDR1 is KGHSH and CDR2 is LQKENI. The CDR3 sequence is 14 residues long. V was clipped by 3 bases and J by 4 bases, with 12 bases between them.

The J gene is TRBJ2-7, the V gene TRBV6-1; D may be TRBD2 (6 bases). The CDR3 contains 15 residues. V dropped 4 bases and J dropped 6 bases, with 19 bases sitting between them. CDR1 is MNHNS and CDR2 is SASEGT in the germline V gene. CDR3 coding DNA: TGTGCCAGCAGTGTAGCTAGGGAGGTCCCGGGCGAGCAGTACTTC. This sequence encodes CASSVAREVPGEQYF.

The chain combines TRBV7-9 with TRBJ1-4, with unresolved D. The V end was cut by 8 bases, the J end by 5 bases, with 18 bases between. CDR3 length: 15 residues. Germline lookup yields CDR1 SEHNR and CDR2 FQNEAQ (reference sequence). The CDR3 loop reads CASSGRRGSNEKLFF. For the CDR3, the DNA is TGTGCCAGCTCAGGAAGGCGGGGATCGAATGAAAAACTGTTTTTT.

The CDR3, as DNA: TGTGCCAGTAGTATAGATGGGCCCTACGAGCAGTACTTC. This encodes CASSIDGPYEQYF. The chain couples TRBV19 to TRBJ2-7; D unresolved. V gave up 0 bases and J gave up 2 bases, with 5 bases separating them. The CDR3 has 13 residues. The V gene's germline CDR1 is LNHDA and CDR2 SQIVND (reference sequence). Combining the CDR3 with reference TRBV19 and TRBJ2-7 gives the whole variable domain DGGITQSPKYLFRKEGQNVTLSCEQNLNHDAMYWYRQDPGQGLRLIYYSQIVNDFQKGDIAEGYSVSREKKESFPLTVTSAQKNPTAFYLCASSIDGPYEQYFGPGTRLTVT.

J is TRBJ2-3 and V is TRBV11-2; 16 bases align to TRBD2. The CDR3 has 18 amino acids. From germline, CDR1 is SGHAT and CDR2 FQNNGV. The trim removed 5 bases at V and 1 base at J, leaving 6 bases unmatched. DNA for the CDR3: TGTGCCAGCAGCCCCGGGACTAGCGGGGGGGTGGGCACAGATACGCAGTATTTT. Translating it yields CASSPGTSGGVGTDTQYF.

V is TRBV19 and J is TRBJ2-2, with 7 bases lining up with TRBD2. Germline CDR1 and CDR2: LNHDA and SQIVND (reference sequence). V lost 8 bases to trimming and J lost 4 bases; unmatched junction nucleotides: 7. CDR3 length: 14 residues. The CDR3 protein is CASDREEGTGELFF. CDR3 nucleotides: TGTGCCAGTGACCGGGAGGAGGGCACCGGGGAGCTGTTTTTT.

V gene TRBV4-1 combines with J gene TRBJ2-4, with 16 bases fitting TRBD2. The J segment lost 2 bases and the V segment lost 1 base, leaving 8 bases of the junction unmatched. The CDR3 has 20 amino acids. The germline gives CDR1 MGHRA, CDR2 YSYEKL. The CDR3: CASSQVTGTSGGASKNIQYF. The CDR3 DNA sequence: TGCGCCAGCAGCCAAGTGACCGGGACTAGCGGGGGGGCCTCCAAAAACATTCAGTACTTC.

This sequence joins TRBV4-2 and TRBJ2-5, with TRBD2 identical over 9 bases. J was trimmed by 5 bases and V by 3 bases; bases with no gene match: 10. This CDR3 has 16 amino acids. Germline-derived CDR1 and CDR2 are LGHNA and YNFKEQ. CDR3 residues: CASSQVLAGAMETQYF. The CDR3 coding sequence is TGTGCCAGCAGCCAGGTATTAGCGGGAGCTATGGAGACCCAGTACTTC.

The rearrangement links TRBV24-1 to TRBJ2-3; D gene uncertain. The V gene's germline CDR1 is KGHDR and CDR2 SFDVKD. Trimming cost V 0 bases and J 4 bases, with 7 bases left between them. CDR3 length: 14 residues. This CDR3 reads CATSDLAEADTQYF. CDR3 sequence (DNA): TGTGCCACCAGTGATTTGGCCGAGGCAGATACGCAGTATTTT.

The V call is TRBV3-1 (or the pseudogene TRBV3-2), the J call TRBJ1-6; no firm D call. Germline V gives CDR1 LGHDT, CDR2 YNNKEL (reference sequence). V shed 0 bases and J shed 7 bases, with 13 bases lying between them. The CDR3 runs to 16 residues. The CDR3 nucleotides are TGTGCCAGCAGCCAAGATTCGGGGAAGGGCAATTCACCCCTCCACTTT. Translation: CASSQDSGKGNSPLHF.

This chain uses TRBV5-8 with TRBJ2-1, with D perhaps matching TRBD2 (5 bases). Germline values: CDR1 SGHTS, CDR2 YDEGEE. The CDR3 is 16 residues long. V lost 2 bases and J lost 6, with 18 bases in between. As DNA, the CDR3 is TGTGCCAGCAGCTTCACGGGATCACTGGGCGGCAATGAGCAGTTCTTC. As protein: CASSFTGSLGGNEQFF.

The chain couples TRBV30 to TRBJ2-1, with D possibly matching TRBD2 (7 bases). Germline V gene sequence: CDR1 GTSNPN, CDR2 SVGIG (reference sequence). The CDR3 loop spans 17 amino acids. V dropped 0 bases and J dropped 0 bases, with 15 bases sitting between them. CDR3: CAWSVTGGWGSYNEQFF. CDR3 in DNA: TGTGCCTGGAGTGTAACGGGGGGCTGGGGCTCCTACAATGAGCAGTTCTTC.